This entry lists 25 T cell receptor beta chains sequenced from one sample in a study of low-dose radiotherapy and immunotherapy resistance in tumors. TRAV- and TRBV-specific primers primed first-strand cDNA, covering alpha and beta chains. It was with a constant-region primer and a V-primer adapter that TCRs were amplified over 20 PCR cycles. MiXCR was run by TCRdb on the reads, yielding one entry per CDR3 protein. This table has some 13,000 distinct CDR3 sequences, about 74% appearing once. These TCRs come from a human donor with advanced metastatic prostate, ovarian, gallbladder or colorectal cancer (not recorded which). This table probably holds off-target reads from a library built for another chain.

The chain carries TRBV7-8 and TRBJ1-1, with a tentative D call TRBD1 (5 bases). The CDR3 runs 13 residues. Germline loops: CDR1 SGHVS, CDR2 FQNEAQ. Between the trimmed V and J ends, which lost 4 bases and 2 bases, there was a span of 8 bases. The CDR3 is CASSSTVNTEAFF. In DNA, the CDR3 is TGTGCCAGCAGCTCGACAGTCAACACTGAAGCTTTCTTT.

The chain recombines TRBV20-1 with TRBJ2-1, with 12 bases fitting TRBD2. CDR3 length: 15 residues. Germline trimming cut 4 bases from V and 10 bases from J; bases unmatched to any gene: 11. Germline V CDR1 and CDR2: DFQATT, SNEGSKA (reference sequence). The CDR3 DNA reads as TGCAGTGCTACGCTCTCTAGCGGGGGGGCCAGGGAGCAGTTCTTC. It is translated as CSATLSSGGAREQFF.

V and J are TRBV10-3 and TRBJ2-4; either TRBD1 or TRBD2 may supply D (6 bases each). CDR1 ENHRY and CDR2 SYGVKD come from the germline V gene. The CDR3 has 13 residues. The germline V and J ends were trimmed by 11 bases and 8 bases, with 19 bases remaining between them. The CDR3 spells CAAGQRRDDIQYF. The CDR3 region has the DNA TGTGCCGCCGGACAGCGGAGGGACGACATTCAGTACTTC.

The chain recombines TRBV3-1 with TRBJ2-1, with TRBD2 matching 9 bases. The CDR3 sequence is 12 residues long. V shed 2 bases, J shed 10 bases, and the junction held 0 bases outside the gene matches. Germline-derived CDR1 and CDR2 are LGHDT and YNNKEL (reference sequence). CDR3 in amino acids: CASSQTSGEQFF. The CDR3 DNA follows: TGTGCCAGCAGCCAAACTAGCGGGGAGCAGTTCTTC.

The chain couples TRBV24-1 to TRBJ2-2; 9 bases align to TRBD1. With V trimmed by 3 bases and J by 8 bases, 6 bases remained unmatched. CDR1 is KGHDR and CDR2 is SFDVKD in the germline V gene. The CDR3 has 15 residues. The CDR3 spells CATSDPGTGSGELFF. The CDR3 bases are TGTGCCACCAGTGATCCCGGGACAGGGTCTGGGGAGCTGTTTTTT.

The chain joins TRBV7-6 to TRBJ2-5, with 13 bases that match TRBD2. CDR3 length equals 16 residues. Germline V CDR1 and CDR2: SGHVS, FNYEAQ. The V and J ends lost 6 bases and 3 bases, in that order; junction bases with no gene match: 7. CDR3 loop: CASRGGLAGLKETQYF. The CDR3 bases are TGTGCCAGCAGAGGGGGACTAGCGGGGCTGAAAGAGACCCAGTACTTC.

The CDR3 coding sequence is TGTGCCAGCAGCTTAAGCGGGGTCACAGATACGCAGTATTTT. Translating it yields CASSLSGVTDTQYF. The V call is TRBV11-3, the J call TRBJ2-3, with TRBD2 identical over 7 bases. Germline V gives CDR1 SGHNT, CDR2 YENEEA. The ends lost 2 bases at V and 2 bases at J; junction bases unmatched: 1. This CDR3 has 14 amino acids.

The J gene is TRBJ2-1, the V gene TRBV5-1, with 7 nucleotides matching TRBD1. Trimming cost V 4 bases and J 0 bases; bases outside gene matches: 1. The length of the CDR3 is 14 residues. Germline loops: CDR1 SGHRS, CDR2 YFSETQ. CDR3 residues: CASSRDSSYNEQFF. The CDR3 nucleotides are TGCGCCAGCAGCAGGGACAGCTCCTACAATGAGCAGTTCTTC. The full variable domain, its missing parts supplied by reference TRBV5-1 and TRBJ2-1, is KAGVTQTPRYLIKTRGQQVTLSCSPISGHRSVSWYQQTPGQGLQFLFEYFSETQRNKGNFPGRFSGRQFSNSRSEMNVSTLELGDSALYLCASSRDSSYNEQFFGPGTRLTVL.

The chain recombines TRBV28 with TRBJ2-7; D is uncertain. The CDR3 is 13 residues long. V lost 6 bases, J lost 3 bases, and 12 bases lay in between. The V gene's germline CDR1 is MDHEN and CDR2 SYDVKM. The chain's CDR3 is CASRSVVNYEQYF. CDR3 nucleotides: TGTGCCAGCAGGTCGGTTGTAAACTACGAGCAGTACTTC.

This chain joins TRBV5-1 and TRBJ2-7; D might be TRBD1 (6 bases). CDR1 is SGHRS and CDR2 is YFSETQ in the germline V gene. V lost 4 bases and J lost 4, with 15 bases in between. CDR3 size: 14 residues. This CDR3 is CASSLRQGPYEQYF. The CDR3 DNA reads TGCGCCAGCAGCCTGCGGCAGGGGCCTTACGAGCAGTACTTC.

The chain is built from TRBV29-1 and TRBJ1-4, with a tentative D call TRBD1 (5 bases). Germline V gene lookup returns CDR1 SQVTM and CDR2 ANQGSEA. The CDR3 consists of 14 residues. The germline V and J ends were trimmed by 7 bases and 4 bases, with 16 bases remaining between them. CDR3 coding DNA: TGCAGCGCTGGCCCGGGGGGAAATAATGAAAAACTGTTTTTT. Amino acid sequence: CSAGPGGNNEKLFF.

This clonotype was seen only once. The CDR3 sequence: CASSGTRSGGPNTGELFF. The CDR3, as DNA: TGTGCCAGCAGCGGTACACGTAGCGGGGGGCCGAACACCGGGGAGCTGTTTTTT. V and J are TRBV2 and TRBJ2-2, with 10 positions matching TRBD2. The V gene's germline CDR1 is SNHLY and CDR2 FYNNEI. The CDR3 covers 18 residues. V dropped 6 bases and J dropped 0; count of bases not matched to a gene: 10.

V usage is TRBV6-1 and J usage is TRBJ1-2; D is unclear. This CDR3 region has 15 residues. Between the trimmed V and J ends, which lost 0 bases and 2 bases, there was a span of 10 bases. From germline, CDR1 is MNHNS and CDR2 SASEGT. Written as DNA, the CDR3 is TGTGCCAGCAGTGAAGCGTCAGGAGCAAACTATGGCTACACCTTC. Encoded protein: CASSEASGANYGYTF.

The gene calls are TRBV12-3 or TRBV12-4 and TRBJ1-4; perhaps TRBD1 as D (6 bases). This CDR3 spans 13 amino acids. The CDR3 sequence is CASGGQGDEKLFF. DNA of the CDR3: TGTGCAAGCGGGGGCCAGGGTGATGAAAAACTGTTTTTT.

The CDR3 reads CSGRSPAAWGNEQFF. The CDR3, as DNA: TGCAGCGGCCGAAGTCCAGCGGCGTGGGGGAATGAGCAGTTCTTC. The gene calls are TRBV29-1 and TRBJ2-1; the D call may be TRBD1 or TRBD2 (5 bases each). Looked up from germline, CDR1 is SQVTM and CDR2 is ANQGSEA. Trimming stripped 7 bases from V and 7 bases from J, with 23 bases between. This CDR3 spans 15 amino acids.

The genes are TRBV11-2 and TRBJ2-1; the D is unclear. The CDR3 extends over 13 amino acids. In germline, CDR1 is SGHAT, CDR2 FQNNGV. V shed 5 bases and J shed 10 bases, with 15 bases lying between them. Here the CDR3 reads CASSLHRAREQFF. CDR3 coding DNA: TGTGCCAGCAGCCTCCATAGGGCGAGGGAGCAGTTCTTC.

V gene TRBV2 combines with J gene TRBJ1-5; no definite D call. CDR1 and CDR2 (germline): SNHLY, FYNNEI. This CDR3 has 13 residues. V dropped 7 bases and J dropped 4 bases, with 11 bases sitting between them. CDR3 DNA sequence: TGTGCCAGCATGGGGTCGGGGAATCAGCCCCAGCATTTT. Its translation is CASMGSGNQPQHF.

The DNA for the CDR3 is TGTGCCTCCGCAGGGACTAGCTTTTATGAGCAGTTCTTC. Amino acids: CASAGTSFYEQFF. The chain combines TRBV3-1 with TRBJ2-1, with 9 positions matching TRBD2. V shed 11 bases, J shed 8 bases, and the junction held 10 bases outside the gene matches. The CDR3 extends over 13 amino acids. Germline CDR1 is LGHDT and CDR2 is YNNKEL (reference sequence).

The rearrangement joins TRBV6-2 or TRBV6-3 to TRBJ2-3, with 15 bases that match TRBD2. J was trimmed by 0 bases and V by 6 bases; bases with no gene match: 10. Looked up from germline, CDR1 is MNHEY and CDR2 is SVGEGT. The CDR3 is 19 amino acids. The CDR3 DNA is TGTGCCAGCAGCCCCCGGACTAGCGGGGGGGCCGGTAGCACAGATACGCAGTATTTT. Its protein is CASSPRTSGGAGSTDTQYF.

As regards this clonotype: Because the CDR3's place on the DNA is in doubt, the DNA is left out and the CDR3 is given as listed by TCRdb. This rearrangement joins TRBV12-3 or TRBV12-4 to TRBJ1-3. A total of 13 residues make up the CDR3, ends included. The CDR3 reads CASSFGSGNTIYF.

V and J are TRBV5-1 and TRBJ2-2; 7 bases align to TRBD1. Germline CDR1 is SGHRS and CDR2 is YFSETQ. V gave up 2 bases and J gave up 4 bases; unmatched junction bases: 5. This CDR3 spans 15 amino acids. The CDR3 protein is CASSLPTGSTGELFF. The CDR3 DNA sequence: TGCGCCAGCAGCTTACCGACAGGGTCCACCGGGGAGCTGTTTTTT. The variable domain in full, completed from reference TRBV5-1 and TRBJ2-2, reads KAGVTQTPRYLIKTRGQQVTLSCSPISGHRSVSWYQQTPGQGLQFLFEYFSETQRNKGNFPGRFSGRQFSNSRSEMNVSTLELGDSALYLCASSLPTGSTGELFFGEGSRLTVL.

A single count supports this clonotype. The CDR3, as DNA: TGTGCCAGCATTCTAAGTCCGGACACCAGTGGCTACACCTTC. Translating gives CASILSPDTSGYTF. The chain is built from TRBV12-3 or TRBV12-4 and TRBJ1-2, with D possibly matching TRBD1 (5 bases). The CDR3 runs 14 residues. V shed 7 bases and J shed 7 bases, with 19 bases lying between them.

The sample holds a few counts of this clonotype. The chain has TRBV29-1 and TRBJ2-1; D unclear. V gave up 4 bases and J gave up 6 bases, with 10 bases separating them. This CDR3 is built from 12 residues. Per germline, CDR1 SQVTM and CDR2 ANQGSEA. CDR3 amino acids: CSVADTGNEQFF. The CDR3 DNA is TGCAGCGTTGCGGATACGGGCAATGAGCAGTTCTTC.

The chain combines TRBV18 with TRBJ1-3; D ambiguous. The V end was cut by 3 bases, the J end by 0 bases, with 6 bases between. CDR3 length: 14 residues. Germline values: CDR1 KGHSH, CDR2 LQKENI. The CDR3 DNA is TGTGCCAGCTCACCTAATACCTCTGGAAACACCATATATTTT. Encoded protein: CASSPNTSGNTIYF. The full variable domain, rest sourced from reference TRBV18 and TRBJ1-3, is NAGVMQNPRHLVRRRGQEARLRCSPMKGHSHVYWYRQLPEEGLKFMVYLQKENIIDESGMPKERFSAEFPKEGPSILRIQQVVRGDSAAYFCASSPNTSGNTIYFGEGSWLTVV.

The V and J genes are TRBV6-2 or TRBV6-3 and TRBJ1-2, with 9 bases identical to TRBD1. Trimming took 2 bases from V and 6 from J; bases not matched to a gene: 10. The CDR3 is 16 residues long. In germline, CDR1 is MNHEY, CDR2 SVGEGT. CDR3 nucleotide sequence: TGTGCCAGCAGTTACACCACGACAGGGGGAGGCGATGGCTACACCTTC. Amino acid sequence: CASSYTTTGGGDGYTF.